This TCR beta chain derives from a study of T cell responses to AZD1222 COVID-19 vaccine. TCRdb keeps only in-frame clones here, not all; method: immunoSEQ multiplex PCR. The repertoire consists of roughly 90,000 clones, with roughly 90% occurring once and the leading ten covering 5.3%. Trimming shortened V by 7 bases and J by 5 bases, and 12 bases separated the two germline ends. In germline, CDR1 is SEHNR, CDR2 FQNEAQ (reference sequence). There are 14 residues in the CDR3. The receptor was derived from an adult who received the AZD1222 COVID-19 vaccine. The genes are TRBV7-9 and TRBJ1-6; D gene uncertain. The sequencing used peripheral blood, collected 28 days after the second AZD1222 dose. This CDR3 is CASTSEGDNSPLHF. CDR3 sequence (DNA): TGTGCCAGCACCTCTGAAGGCGATAATTCACCCCTCCACTTT. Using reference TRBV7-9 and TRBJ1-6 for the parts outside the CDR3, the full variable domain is DTGVSQNPRHKITKRGQNVTFRCDPISEHNRLYWYRQTLGQGPEFLTYFQNEAQLEKSRLLSDRFSAERPKGSFSTLEIQRTEQGDSAMYLCASTSEGDNSPLHFGNGTRLTVT.